This paragraph covers one TCR beta chain sequence. The CDR3 runs 18 residues. Germline loops: CDR1 KGHDR, CDR2 SFDVKD. Trimming pared 4 bases from V and 3 bases from J, leaving 22 bases between. The data stem from a study of CD8 T cells in Susac syndrome. In contrast to the negatively isolated CD8+ and CD4+ T cells, TEMRA cells were FACS-enriched. An amount of RNA that ranged from roughly 0.5 to 1 ug was reverse transcribed with random hexamers. One entry per CDR3 protein results from TCRdb running MiXCR on the immunoSEQ multiplex PCR reads. This table holds some 300,000 distinct CDR3 sequences, about 82% found once.

The chain uses TRBV24-1 and TRBJ2-3; D perhaps matches TRBD1 (5 bases). This sequence originates from a human donor with multiple sclerosis. Sequencing was done on a sample of CD8+ T cells from PBMCs. DNA of the CDR3: TGTGCCACCAGTGAACGTAAGGTGGGGCCAATAGGGACAGATACGCAGTATTTT. Translating gives CATSERKVGPIGTDTQYF.